The present T cell receptor (beta chain) was sequenced within a study of T cell repertoires in ileal Crohn's disease. The repertoire was sequenced with immunoSEQ multiplex PCR; TCRdb's copy has only in-frame clones and lacks some. The table includes about 14,000 clones, roughly 82% detected once. Germline V lookup: CDR1 SGDLS, CDR2 YYNGEE. Between the trimmed V and J ends, which lost 3 bases and 2 bases, there was a span of 9 bases. The CDR3 contains 13 residues. The sequencing sample was made of ileal tissue. The sequence was collected from an adult with Crohn's disease. This chain connects TRBV9 to TRBJ2-7, with D possibly being TRBD2 (5 bases). CDR3 nucleotide sequence: TGTGCCAGCAGCGGGGTCGGGACCTACGAGCAGTACTTC. Translating gives CASSGVGTYEQYF.